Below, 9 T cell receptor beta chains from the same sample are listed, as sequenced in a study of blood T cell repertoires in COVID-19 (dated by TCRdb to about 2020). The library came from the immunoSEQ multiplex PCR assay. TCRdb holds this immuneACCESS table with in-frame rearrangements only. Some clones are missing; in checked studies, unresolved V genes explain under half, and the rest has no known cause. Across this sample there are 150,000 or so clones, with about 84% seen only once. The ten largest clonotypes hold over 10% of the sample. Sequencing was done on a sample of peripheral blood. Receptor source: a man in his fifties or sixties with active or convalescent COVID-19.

Written as DNA, the CDR3 is TGTGCCAGCAGCTTAAATCAGGGGGCCGGTGGCTACACCTTC. Protein: CASSLNQGAGGYTF. This chain uses TRBV7-3 with TRBJ1-2; 8 bases agree with TRBD1. V was clipped by 1 base and J by 7 bases; unmatched bases: 5. CDR1 is SGHTA and CDR2 is FQGTGA in the germline V gene. The CDR3 length is 14 residues.

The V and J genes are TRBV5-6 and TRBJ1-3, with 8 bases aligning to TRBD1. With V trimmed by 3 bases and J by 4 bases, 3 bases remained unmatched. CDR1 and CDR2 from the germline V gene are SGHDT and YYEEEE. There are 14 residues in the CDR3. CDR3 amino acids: CASSSRGHGNTIYF. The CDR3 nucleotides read TGTGCCAGCAGCTCCAGGGGGCACGGAAACACCATATATTTT.

CDR3 region: CASSLALSPGYEQYF. The DNA for the CDR3 is TGTGCCAGCAGCCTCGCGCTCTCCCCCGGCTACGAGCAGTACTTC. The chain uses TRBV11-2 and TRBJ2-7; no reliable D call. Trimming removed 5 bases at V and 3 bases at J, with 17 bases between. This CDR3 contains 15 residues. CDR1 and CDR2 from the germline V gene are SGHAT and FQNNGV.

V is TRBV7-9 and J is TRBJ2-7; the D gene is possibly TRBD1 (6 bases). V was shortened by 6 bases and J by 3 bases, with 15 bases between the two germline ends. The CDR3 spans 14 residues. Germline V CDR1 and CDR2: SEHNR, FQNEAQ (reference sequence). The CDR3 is CASSPSGQSYEQYF. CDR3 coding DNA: TGTGCCAGCAGTCCTTCGGGACAAAGCTACGAGCAGTACTTC.

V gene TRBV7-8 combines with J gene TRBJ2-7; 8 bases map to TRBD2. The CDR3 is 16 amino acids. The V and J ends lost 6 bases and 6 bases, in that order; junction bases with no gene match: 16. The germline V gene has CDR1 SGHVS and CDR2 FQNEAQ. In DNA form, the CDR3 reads TGTGCCAGCAGGGGGGGAGCGGGGACGGGAGGGCCCGAGCAGTACTTC. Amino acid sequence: CASRGGAGTGGPEQYF.

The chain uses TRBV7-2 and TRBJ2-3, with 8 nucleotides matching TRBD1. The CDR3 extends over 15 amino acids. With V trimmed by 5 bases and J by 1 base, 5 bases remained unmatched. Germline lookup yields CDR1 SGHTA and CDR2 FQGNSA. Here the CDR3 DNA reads TGTGCCAGCAGCCCTGGACAGGGCCGCACAGATACGCAGTATTTT. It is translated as CASSPGQGRTDTQYF. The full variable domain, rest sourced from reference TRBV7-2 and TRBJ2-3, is GAGVSQSPSNKVTEKGKDVELRCDPISGHTALYWYRQSLGQGLEFLIYFQGNSAPDKSGLPSDRFSAERTGGSVSTLTIQRTQQEDSAVYLCASSPGQGRTDTQYFGPGTRLTVL.

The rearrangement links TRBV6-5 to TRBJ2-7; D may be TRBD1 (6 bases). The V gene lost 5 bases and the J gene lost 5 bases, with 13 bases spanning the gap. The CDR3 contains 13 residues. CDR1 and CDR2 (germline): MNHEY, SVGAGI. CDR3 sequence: CASSTRGPDEQYF. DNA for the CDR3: TGTGCCAGCAGTACCAGGGGTCCGGACGAGCAGTACTTC.

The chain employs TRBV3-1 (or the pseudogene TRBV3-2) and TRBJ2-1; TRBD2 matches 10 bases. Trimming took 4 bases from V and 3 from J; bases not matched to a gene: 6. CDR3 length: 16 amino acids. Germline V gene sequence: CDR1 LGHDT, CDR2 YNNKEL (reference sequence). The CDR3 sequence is CASSRELAGLYNEQFF. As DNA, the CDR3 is TGTGCCAGCAGCCGCGAACTAGCGGGACTCTACAATGAGCAGTTCTTC.

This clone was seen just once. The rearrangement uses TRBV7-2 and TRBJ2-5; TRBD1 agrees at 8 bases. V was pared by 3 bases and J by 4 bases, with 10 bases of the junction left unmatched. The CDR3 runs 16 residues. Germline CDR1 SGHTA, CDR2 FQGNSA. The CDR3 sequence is CASSFNPQGAGETQYF. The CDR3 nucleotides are TGTGCCAGCAGCTTCAACCCCCAGGGGGCAGGAGAGACCCAGTACTTC.